These 14 T cell receptor beta chains originate from one sample sequenced in a study of post-analysis software for immune sequencing data. Findings and limits, study-wide: Patients had higher frequencies than controls of roughly 5 TRBV segments, including TRBV5-6, TRBV5-1 and TRBV20-1.

Carried by the TCR beta cDNA libraries were unique molecular identifiers. TCRdb reprocessed the PCR reads with MiXCR, giving one entry per CDR3 protein. The sample gives 600,000 to 750,000 distinct CDR3 sequences, over 45% of which show up once; 10% to 12% is in the top ten. These receptors have no identified antigens. Sequenced input: blood. The origin of the receptors is a girl between 2 and 10 years old with multiple sclerosis.

Only a few counts were recorded for this clonotype. This chain uses TRBV6-1 with TRBJ1-5; D uncertain. The CDR3 extends over 15 amino acids. V was cut by 7 bases and J by 2 bases, with 15 bases left in between. From germline, CDR1 is MNHNS and CDR2 SASEGT. This CDR3 reads CASIEAGLGNQPQHF. In DNA form, the CDR3 reads TGTGCCAGCATTGAGGCGGGCCTCGGCAATCAGCCCCAGCATTTT.

With respect to this clonotype: The CDR3 does not end in the conserved phenylalanine or tryptophan, so this is likely a read error. V and J are TRBV29-1 and TRBJ2-7; possibly TRBD2 for D (5 bases). Germline values: CDR1 SQVTM, CDR2 ANQGSEA. V lost 7 bases and J 6 bases, leaving 19 bases between the germline ends. This CDR3 has 13 residues. The CDR3 nucleotides read TGCAGCGCCGGAGGTCTAGTCGCGGGCGAGCAGTACTCC. Translated, it gives CSAGGLVAGEQYS.

V and J are TRBV5-5 and TRBJ1-1; tentative D call: TRBD1 (5 bases). The CDR3 contains 14 residues. Germline V gene data show CDR1 as SGHKS and CDR2 as YYEKEE (reference sequence). The germline V and J ends were trimmed by 0 bases and 1 base, with 7 bases remaining between them. The chain's CDR3 is CASSLVGPNTEAFF. CDR3 DNA sequence: TGTGCCAGCAGCTTGGTGGGGCCGAACACTGAAGCTTTCTTT.

The chain employs TRBV27 and TRBJ2-1, with D tentatively TRBD1 (5 bases). The CDR3 consists of 13 residues. CDR1 is MNHEY, CDR2 SMNVEV, per germline (reference sequence). Deletions cut 3 bases from V and 6 bases from J, with 9 bases between. This CDR3 is CASSFGHPNEQFF. CDR3 in DNA: TGTGCCAGCAGTTTTGGACACCCCAATGAGCAGTTCTTC.

This clonotype occurred once. The DNA for the CDR3 is TGTGCCAGCAGCCCCGGGACAGCTCATCAGCCCCAGCATTTT. Residues: CASSPGTAHQPQHF. The chain uses TRBV12-3 or TRBV12-4 and TRBJ1-5; 7 bases fit TRBD1. This CDR3 region has 14 residues. The trim removed 6 bases at V and 5 bases at J, leaving 7 bases unmatched.

This sequence joins TRBV5-1 and TRBJ2-3; TRBD2 matches at 7 bases. Germline assignment: CDR1 SGHRS and CDR2 YFSETQ. V lost 8 bases and J lost 2; bases outside the gene matches: 14. The CDR3 extends over 16 amino acids. In DNA, the CDR3 is TGCGCCAGTAGCCCCCGTGCTAGCGGTCCCACAGATACGCAGTATTTT. It is translated as CASSPRASGPTDTQYF.

The chain has TRBV4-1 and TRBJ2-5, with D possibly being TRBD2 (8 bases). The DNA end favors TRBJ2-4, so the J call may be wrong. Germline V gene sequence: CDR1 MGHRA, CDR2 YSYEKL. The CDR3 runs 16 residues. For the CDR3, the DNA is TGCGCCAGCAGCCAAGACGCGGGGGGACAGCTAAACATTCAGTACTTC. This gives the protein CASSQDAGGQLNIQYF.

The V and J genes are TRBV11-2 and TRBJ2-5, with D perhaps TRBD1 (6 bases). TRBJ2-7 explains the end of the DNA better; the J call may be wrong. The CDR3 runs 16 residues. Looked up from germline, CDR1 is SGHAT and CDR2 is FQNNGV. CDR3 sequence: CASSTRGEGDGYEQYF. The CDR3 DNA reads TGTGCCAGCAGCACTAGGGGTGAGGGGGACGGTTACGAGCAGTACTTC.

The rearrangement joins TRBV12-3 or TRBV12-4 to TRBJ1-2; D is perhaps TRBD1 (6 bases). The CDR3 extends over 15 amino acids. V was pared by 2 bases and J by 1 base, with 11 bases between. CDR3 nucleotides: TGTGCCAGCAGTTTATGGACAGCTTATAACTATGGCTACACCTTC. Translation gives CASSLWTAYNYGYTF.

This chain joins TRBV10-3 and TRBJ2-3, with D hard to call. Trimming left V 5 bases short and J 3 bases short, with 15 bases between. This CDR3 spans 15 amino acids. The germline gives CDR1 ENHRY, CDR2 SYGVKD. The chain's CDR3 is CAISTGFERTDTQYF. CDR3 bases: TGTGCCATCAGTACGGGCTTCGAGCGTACAGATACGCAGTATTTT.

The chain is built from TRBV7-9 and TRBJ2-1, with D possibly being TRBD2 (5 bases). Germline CDR1 reads SEHNR; CDR2 reads FQNEAQ (reference sequence). This CDR3 is 15 amino acids long. Trimming pared 4 bases from V and 0 bases from J, leaving 10 bases between. CDR3 sequence: CASSSDFSSYNEQFF. Here the CDR3 DNA reads TGTGCCAGCAGCTCGGACTTCAGCTCCTACAATGAGCAGTTCTTC.

The rearrangement joins TRBV29-1 to TRBJ1-1, with 8 bases that match TRBD1. The CDR3 is made up of 16 amino acids. Looked up from germline, CDR1 is SQVTM and CDR2 is ANQGSEA. The V segment lost 4 bases and the J segment 1 base; nucleotides outside the gene matches: 11. CDR3 bases: TGCAGCGTTGTCAACAGGGGGTTTGGGGCGAACACTGAAGCTTTCTTT. Its protein product is CSVVNRGFGANTEAFF.

This clonotype was seen a handful of times. The V and J genes are TRBV27 and TRBJ1-1; D call uncertain. The length of the CDR3 is 15 residues. Trimming cost V 3 bases and J 2 bases, with 13 bases left between them. Germline assignment: CDR1 MNHEY and CDR2 SMNVEV (reference sequence). The CDR3: CASSFGGRRNTEAFF. In DNA form, the CDR3 reads TGTGCCAGCAGTTTTGGCGGACGGAGAAACACTGAAGCTTTCTTT.

The chain is built from TRBV20-1 and TRBJ2-1, with no clear D. V was cut by 7 bases and J by 2 bases, with 21 bases left in between. The CDR3 is made up of 16 amino acids. Germline CDR1 DFQATT, CDR2 SNEGSKA (reference sequence). CDR3 nucleotides: TGCAGTGTCTCACCCCTGACTGGCGGTCCCTACAATGAGCAGTTCTTC. This gives the protein CSVSPLTGGPYNEQFF.